These T cell receptor beta chains were read from a single sample in a study of blood T cell repertoires in COVID-19. Assay used: immunoSEQ multiplex PCR; TCRdb lists only in-frame clones, some missing. This table holds more than 110,000 clones, 85% to 90% found once. Material for sequencing was peripheral blood. These receptors were obtained from an elderly woman with acute or convalescent COVID-19. Both conserved end residues are part of each CDR3. The D gene is left open where the match is weak. Clone sizes are given selectively: once, few, many, or a class where the clone is expanded.

abundance	j_gene	v_gene	d_gene	CDR3nt	CDR3aa
-	TRBJ2-1	TRBV3-1/TRBV3-2	-	TGTGCCAGCAGCCTCCGGGCCCTTAGCGGGCAGTTCTTC	CASSLRALSGQFF
-	TRBJ2-2	TRBV9	-	TGTGCCAGCAGCGGGCGGACGGGACATAACACCGGGGAGCTGTTTTTT	CASSGRTGHNTGELFF
-	TRBJ2-7	TRBV5-1	TRBD2	TGCGCCAGCAGCCCCGCGGGGGGCGTATACGAGCAGTACTTC	CASSPAGGVYEQYF
-	TRBJ1-2	TRBV30	TRBD1	TGTGCCTCAGTGACAGGGGTAGGGTATGGCTACACCTTC	CASVTGVGYGYTF
-	TRBJ2-3	TRBV9	-	TGTGCCAGCAGCGTAGCGGGGTACATCGATACGCAGTATTTT	CASSVAGYIDTQYF
-	TRBJ1-5	TRBV11-2	-	TGTGCCAGCAGCGTGGACACAGATCAGCCCCAGCATTTT	CASSVDTDQPQHF
-	TRBJ2-3	TRBV7-3	TRBD2	TGTGCCAGCAGCCGAGGGCCGGGACTAGCGGGGGACAGCACAGATACGCAGTATTTT	CASSRGPGLAGDSTDTQYF
once	TRBJ1-4	TRBV2	-	TGTGCCAGCAGCCAAGGACAGATTCCCACTAATGAAAAACTGTTTTTT	CASSQGQIPTNEKLFF
-	TRBJ1-4	TRBV6-2/TRBV6-3	TRBD1	TGTGCCAGCAGTTTCGGGACAGGCGGTGCTAATGAAAAACTGTTTTTT	CASSFGTGGANEKLFF
-	TRBJ2-2	TRBV2	TRBD2	TGTGCCAGGCCTTGGCGGGGGGGAGACACCGGGGAGCTGTTTTTT	CARPWRGGDTGELFF
-	TRBJ1-4	TRBV5-1	-	TGCGCCAGCAGCATTGGGGGGGCGCAAGGAGAAAAACTGTTTTTT	CASSIGGAQGEKLFF
-	TRBJ1-2	TRBV18	TRBD1	TGTGCCAGCTCACCACCGGGACAGAACTATGGCTACACCTTC	CASSPPGQNYGYTF
-	TRBJ1-2	TRBV6-5	-	TGTGCCAGCACCCGAACCGCAGGTACCTATGGCTACACCTTC	CASTRTAGTYGYTF
-	TRBJ2-6	TRBV2	-	TGTGCCAGCAGTGAATTAGGGGGTAGTGGGGCCAACGTCCTGACTTTC	CASSELGGSGANVLTF
-	TRBJ1-2	TRBV2	TRBD1	TGTGCCAGCAGTTCTACCGGGACAGGGGGCTCTACCTATGGCTACACCTTC	CASSSTGTGGSTYGYTF
once	TRBJ1-1	TRBV6-6	TRBD1	TGTGCCAGCAGTCATACCCCGGGACAGGGGACCCTGAACACTGAAGCTTTCTTT	CASSHTPGQGTLNTEAFF
-	TRBJ2-5	TRBV5-6	-	TGTGCCAGCAGCTTCAGGGTCCCCCAAGAGACCCAGTACTTC	CASSFRVPQETQYF
-	TRBJ2-7	TRBV18	-	TGTGCCAGCTCACCACCGGGGAGAGCAACCTACGAGCAGTACTTC	CASSPPGRATYEQYF
-	TRBJ1-4	TRBV13	-	TGTGCCAGCAGCCAAGGGACAGAAAAACTGTTTTTT	CASSQGTEKLFF
-	TRBJ2-7	TRBV11-3	TRBD2	TGTGCCAGCAGCTTAAGGCGGGGGGCCGAGCAGTACTTC	CASSLRRGAEQYF
-	TRBJ1-2	TRBV10-3	-	TGTGCCATCAGTTTTACCGACAGTAACTATGGCTACACCTTC	CAISFTDSNYGYTF
-	TRBJ1-5	TRBV6-1	TRBD1	TGTGCCAGCAGTGCCCGCGACAGGGGTAGCAATCAGCCCCAGCATTTT	CASSARDRGSNQPQHF
once	TRBJ2-7	TRBV5-1	TRBD2	TGCGCCAGCAGCTTGGCCTTTTCCGCGGGGGTCTCCTACGAGCAGTACTTC	CASSLAFSAGVSYEQYF
-	TRBJ1-6	TRBV11-2	TRBD1	TGTGCCAGCAGCGAAGGACAGGGGATTTCACCCCTCCACTTT	CASSEGQGISPLHF
-	TRBJ1-1	TRBV19	TRBD1	TGTGCCAGTTGGGGATTAAGAACCGGGACAGGGGGCGGGAACACTGAAGCTTTCTTT	CASWGLRTGTGGGNTEAFF
-	TRBJ1-2	TRBV6-5	TRBD1	TGTGCCAGCAGTAGAAGGACAGGGGGCTATGGCTACACCTTC	CASSRRTGGYGYTF
once	TRBJ1-2	TRBV5-1	-	TGCGCCAGCAGCATAAGCTCACGTAGAGTTAACTATGGCTACACCTTC	CASSISSRRVNYGYTF
-	TRBJ1-2	TRBV2	-	TGTGCCAGCAGTGAGGGTGGGGCAGGGACTAACTATGGCTACACCTTC	CASSEGGAGTNYGYTF
once	TRBJ2-5	TRBV10-3	TRBD2	TGTGCCATCAGCCCTAGCGGGGGTCAGACCCAGTACTTC	CAISPSGGQTQYF
once	TRBJ1-2	TRBV14	-	TGTGCCAGCAGCCAAGTGCAGGCCTATGGCTACACCTTC	CASSQVQAYGYTF
-	TRBJ2-1	TRBV19	TRBD2	TGTGCCAGTAGCCGCGATTTTAAGGGCAGCGGGGGGAATGAGCAGTTCTTC	CASSRDFKGSGGNEQFF
-	TRBJ1-2	TRBV10-3	TRBD1	TGTGCCATCAGTGAGTCCGGGGACAGCGGCTATGGCTACACCTTC	CAISESGDSGYGYTF
-	TRBJ1-6	TRBV6-5	TRBD1	TGTGCCAGCAGTTACGGACAGGGGAATTCACCCCTCCACTTT	CASSYGQGNSPLHF
-	TRBJ1-1	TRBV7-9	TRBD1	TGTGCCAGCGGAAAACAGGGGAAGGACACTGAAGCTTTCTTT	CASGKQGKDTEAFF
-	TRBJ2-7	TRBV4-2	-	TGTGCCAGCAGCCAAGGTCAGGGGACCTACGAGCAGTACTTC	CASSQGQGTYEQYF
-	TRBJ2-3	TRBV18	TRBD1	TGTGCCAGCTCACCGAGCAGGGGGCCAAGCACAGATACGCAGTATTTT	CASSPSRGPSTDTQYF
few	TRBJ2-2	TRBV9	TRBD1	TGTGCCAGCAGCAGCCGGGACAGGGGGCCCGGGGAGCTGTTTTTT	CASSSRDRGPGELFF
-	TRBJ1-4	TRBV30	-	TGTGCCTGGAGTGTGTTTAAGTCAGGATTGAATGAAAAACTGTTTTTT	CAWSVFKSGLNEKLFF
once	TRBJ2-3	TRBV3-1/TRBV3-2	TRBD2	TGTGCCAGCAGCCAAGGGACTAGCGGGGGGCCTTTGGATACGCAGTATTTT	CASSQGTSGGPLDTQYF
-	TRBJ2-2	TRBV24-1	TRBD1	TGTGCCACCAGTGATAGGAGGGGACAGAGTGGTTGTGGGGACAGGGGCGGTACCGGGGAGCTGTTTTTT	CATSDRRGQSGCGDRGGTGELFF
-	TRBJ2-1	TRBV3-1/TRBV3-2	TRBD1	TGTGCCAGCAGCCAAACCGGGACAGCATGGCGCAATGAGCAGTTCTTC	CASSQTGTAWRNEQFF
few	TRBJ1-1	TRBV5-1	-	TGCGCCAGCAGCTCGTCGACAGGAACAACTGAAGCTTTCTTT	CASSSSTGTTEAFF
-	TRBJ2-3	TRBV27	-	TGTGCCACCTCGCCCTATGAAGTAGATACGCAGTATTTT	CATSPYEVDTQYF
-	TRBJ2-7	TRBV7-2	-	TGTGCCAGCAGCTTAAGAGGCGGGATCTTCGACGAGCAGTACTTC	CASSLRGGIFDEQYF
-	TRBJ2-1	TRBV19	TRBD2	TGTGCCAGTAGTACAAGACTAGCGGGGGGACCCAACAATGAGCAGTTCTTC	CASSTRLAGGPNNEQFF
-	TRBJ2-5	TRBV5-1	TRBD2	TGCGCCAGCAGCTTGGCCGGGACTAGCAGAGAGACCCAGTACTTC	CASSLAGTSRETQYF
-	TRBJ1-6	TRBV19	-	TGTGCCAGTAAGTGGGAGGGATTCTCACCCCTCCACTTT	CASKWEGFSPLHF
few	TRBJ1-2	TRBV9	-	TGTGCCAGCAGCGTAGGTAACAGCCCTTATGGCTACACCTTC	CASSVGNSPYGYTF
-	TRBJ1-3	TRBV5-1	TRBD1	TGCGCCAGCAGCTTGGCACAGGGGGCAAACACCATATATTTT	CASSLAQGANTIYF
-	TRBJ2-3	TRBV5-1	TRBD1	TGCGCCAGCAGCTTGGGGACAGGGGCTGATACGCAGTATTTT	CASSLGTGADTQYF
-	TRBJ1-2	TRBV25-1	-	TGTGCCAGCAGTGATTTGGACATCGGCTACACCTTC	CASSDLDIGYTF
-	TRBJ1-1	TRBV7-3	TRBD1	TGTGCCAGCAGCTTAATTCGGACAGGGAACACTGAAGCTTTCTTT	CASSLIRTGNTEAFF
-	TRBJ1-1	TRBV18	-	TGTGCCAGCTCACCACCTCAGGGGGAAGCTTTCTTT	CASSPPQGEAFF
-	TRBJ1-2	TRBV7-2	TRBD1	TGTGCCAGCAGCCCGGACAGGTTAGACTATGGCTACACCTTC	CASSPDRLDYGYTF
-	TRBJ1-1	TRBV7-9	-	TGTGCCAGCAGCTACGGCGCGGCTAAGAACACTGAAGCTTTCTTT	CASSYGAAKNTEAFF